This T cell receptor beta chain was identified during a study of CD8 T cells in ankylosing spondylitis. In germline, CDR1 is DFQATT, CDR2 SNEGSKA (reference sequence). The CDR3 totals 12 residues. V shed 3 bases and J shed 7 bases, with 12 bases lying between them. This clonotype has ten or more counts. Its antigen is still unknown. Study-level results: For ankylosing spondylitis blood, a TCR beta motif of eight or nine highly homologous variants appeared characteristic. Reportedly, significant enrichment of disease-linked clones occurred in matched ankylosing spondylitis synovial fluid. Disease-linked clones displayed a CD8+ phenotype and appeared relatively rarely in peripheral blood.

The TCR beta libraries were generated through quantitative 5'-RACE incorporating molecular barcodes. TCRdb re-derived calls from the 5' RACE reads in MiXCR, one entry per CDR3 protein. The sample includes 220,000 or so distinct CDR3 sequences, 10% seen only once; the top ten take about a fifth. J is TRBJ1-1 and V is TRBV20-1, with TRBD1 as a possible D gene (5 bases). The sequence came from a male donor with ankylosing spondylitis or in good health (not recorded which). Sequencing used blood, either unsorted or a sorted T cell fraction (not recorded which). The CDR3 protein is CSASGRVIEAFF. CDR3 in DNA: TGCAGTGCTAGTGGCAGGGTCATTGAAGCTTTCTTT.